The 27 T cell receptor beta chains below all came from one sample that was sequenced in a study of blood T cell repertoires in COVID-19. Assay: immunoSEQ multiplex PCR; the TCRdb copy retains only in-frame clones and omits some. The sample lists some 190,000 clones, approximately 80% occurring once. Sequencing was done on a sample of PBMCs or T cells enriched from blood (not recorded which). The source is a man in his sixties who had been exposed to COVID-19.

Here the CDR3 reads CASSLQGTGNQPQHF. Here the CDR3 DNA reads TGTGCCAGCAGTTTACAGGGGACCGGCAATCAGCCCCAGCATTTT. This chain connects TRBV6-5 to TRBJ1-5; 7 positions match TRBD1. Trimming at V came to 4 bases and at J to 2 bases, leaving 5 bases not matched to a gene. Germline CDR1 MNHEY, CDR2 SVGAGI. The CDR3 has 15 residues.

J is TRBJ1-2 and V is TRBV18; 12 bases agree with TRBD1. V lost 3 bases, J lost 8 bases, and 10 bases stayed unmatched. CDR3 length: 16 residues. The germline V gene encodes CDR1 KGHSH and CDR2 LQKENI. CDR3 bases: TGTGCCAGCTCACCGGCTCCGGGACAGGGGGCGAGGGGCTACACCTTC. Its protein product is CASSPAPGQGARGYTF.

The genes are TRBV28 and TRBJ2-7; 7 positions match TRBD1. Germline loops: CDR1 MDHEN, CDR2 SYDVKM. V shed 6 bases and J 5 bases; nucleotides not matched to a gene: 10. The CDR3 totals 14 residues. CDR3 amino acids: CASSPTGWADEQYF. CDR3 in DNA: TGTGCCAGCAGCCCGACAGGGTGGGCAGACGAGCAGTACTTC.

This clone was detected only a few times. The chain is built from TRBV15 and TRBJ2-3, with D possibly being TRBD2 (6 bases). Per germline, CDR1 LNHNV and CDR2 YYDKDF (reference sequence). The CDR3 is 16 residues long. Trimming took 4 bases from V and 2 from J, leaving 16 bases between them. The DNA for the CDR3 is TGTGCCACCAGCACCCGTCCCGGGAGACACACAGATACGCAGTATTTT. Translation: CATSTRPGRHTDTQYF.

The CDR3 reads CASSPTGAGGESTDTQYF. Written as DNA, the CDR3 is TGTGCCAGCAGCCCAACTGGGGCGGGAGGAGAAAGCACAGATACGCAGTATTTT. The V and J genes are TRBV7-9 and TRBJ2-3; TRBD2 matches 8 bases. With V trimmed by 5 bases and J by 0 bases, 13 bases remained unmatched. Germline assignment: CDR1 SEHNR and CDR2 FQNEAQ (reference sequence). The CDR3 spans 18 residues.

Only one count was recorded for this clone. This chain joins TRBV5-4 and TRBJ1-6; D is ambiguous. Germline V CDR1 and CDR2: SGHNT, YYREEE (reference sequence). There are 13 residues in the CDR3. V lost 3 bases and J lost 10, with 11 bases in between. The CDR3 nucleotides are TGTGCCAGCAGCTGGGAGAGGGAGTCACCCCTCCACTTT. Translation gives CASSWERESPLHF. The full variable domain, its missing parts supplied by reference TRBV5-4 and TRBJ1-6, is ETGVTQSPTHLIKTRGQQVTLRCSSQSGHNTVSWYQQALGQGPQFIFQYYREEENGRGNFPPRFSGLQFPNYSSELNVNALELDDSALYLCASSWERESPLHFGNGTRLTVT.

This clone occurred a few times. This sequence joins TRBV30 and TRBJ2-7; 9 positions agree with TRBD2. Germline CDR1 and CDR2: GTSNPN and SVGIG (reference sequence). The junction had 6 bases not matched to a gene; V was cut back by 3 bases and J by 0 bases. The CDR3 is 15 residues long. This CDR3 reads CAWRRAGGSSYEQYF. The DNA for the CDR3 is TGTGCCTGGAGACGAGCGGGAGGAAGCTCCTACGAGCAGTACTTC.

The chain recombines TRBV5-1 with TRBJ1-1, with a tentative D call TRBD1 (6 bases). CDR1 is SGHRS and CDR2 is YFSETQ in the germline V gene. Trimming cost V 4 bases and J 3 bases, with 16 bases left between them. The CDR3 has 15 residues. CDR3: CASSPGGGADTEAFF. CDR3 DNA sequence: TGCGCCAGCAGCCCGGGGGGCGGGGCCGACACTGAAGCTTTCTTT.

This clone was seen more than once but under ten times. CDR3 residues: CASSSYTGELFF. DNA for the CDR3: TGTGCCAGCAGTTCATACACCGGGGAGCTGTTTTTT. The V and J genes are TRBV6-2 or TRBV6-3 and TRBJ2-2; D gene uncertain. V was pared by 4 bases and J by 3 bases, with 3 bases between. Germline V gene data show CDR1 as MNHEY and CDR2 as SVGEGT. The CDR3 runs to 12 residues.

V usage is TRBV19 and J usage is TRBJ2-1; TRBD1 matches 9 bases. Germline V gene lookup returns CDR1 LNHDA and CDR2 SQIVND (reference sequence). The length of the CDR3 is 15 residues. The J segment lost 5 bases and the V segment lost 7 bases, leaving 9 bases of the junction unmatched. CDR3 in DNA: TGTGCCAGTATCCGGACAGGGGCCGTCAACAATGAGCAGTTCTTC. Its protein is CASIRTGAVNNEQFF.

V gene TRBV9 combines with J gene TRBJ2-5; tentative D call: TRBD1 (6 bases). The V and J ends lost 3 bases and 5 bases respectively, with 20 bases between them. CDR3 length: 16 amino acids. The germline CDR1 and CDR2 sequences are SGDLS and YYNGEE. The CDR3 loop reads CASSALGAGVRETQYF. The CDR3 DNA reads as TGTGCCAGCAGCGCACTCGGGGCAGGGGTAAGGGAGACCCAGTACTTC. Looking up the rest from reference TRBV9 and TRBJ2-5 gives the full variable domain: DSGVTQTPKHLITATGQRVTLRCSPRSGDLSVYWYQQSLDQGLQFLIQYYNGEERAKGNILERFSAQQFPDLHSELNLSSLELGDSALYFCASSALGAGVRETQYFGPGTRLLVL.

This clone was found a few times. The chain couples TRBV11-1 to TRBJ1-5, with 11 nucleotides matching TRBD1. J gave up 4 bases and V 2 bases, and 4 bases lay outside the gene matches. The CDR3 is 16 amino acids. Germline values: CDR1 SGHAT, CDR2 FQDESV (reference sequence). This CDR3 is CASSLNGQGANQPQHF. Here the CDR3 DNA reads TGTGCCAGCAGCTTAAATGGACAGGGGGCGAATCAGCCCCAGCATTTT.

CDR3 DNA: TGTGCCACCCGTGGCGGAGGGAACACCGGGGAGCTGTTTTTT. Translating it yields CATRGGGNTGELFF. J is TRBJ2-2 and V is TRBV6-5; TRBD2 might be the D (5 bases). The CDR3 length is 14 residues. Trimming pared 10 bases from V and 1 base from J, leaving 13 bases between. The germline gives CDR1 MNHEY, CDR2 SVGAGI.

This clone was observed a handful of times. The CDR3 spells CATTGQSKNYGYTF. For the CDR3, the DNA is TGTGCCACTACCGGACAGTCAAAAAACTATGGCTACACCTTC. The rearrangement links TRBV30 to TRBJ1-2; maybe TRBD1 (6 bases). V was shortened by 8 bases and J by 2 bases, with 18 bases between the two germline ends. Germline CDR1 GTSNPN, CDR2 SVGIG (reference sequence). This CDR3 comprises 14 residues.

This clone was counted many times. The V gene is TRBV7-2, the J gene TRBJ1-2; D remains ambiguous. Trimming cost V 0 bases and J 5 bases, with 7 bases left between them. Germline CDR1 and CDR2: SGHTA and FQGNSA. The CDR3 is made up of 13 amino acids. CDR3 region: CASSLAQVYGYTF. CDR3 coding DNA: TGTGCCAGCAGCTTAGCGCAGGTGTATGGCTACACCTTC.

The gene calls are TRBV13 and TRBJ2-1; D gene uncertain. The CDR3 sequence is 13 residues long. V lost 3 bases to trimming and J lost 1 base, with 4 bases between them. Germline V gene lookup returns CDR1 PRHDT and CDR2 FYEKMQ (reference sequence). CDR3 nucleotides: TGTGCCAGCAGCTTCAGGTCCTACAATGAGCAGTTCTTC. As protein: CASSFRSYNEQFF. The full variable domain, in which reference TRBV13 and TRBJ2-1 provide the parts outside the CDR3, is AAGVIQSPRHLIKEKRETATLKCYPIPRHDTVYWYQQGPGQDPQFLISFYEKMQSDKGSIPDRFSAQQFSDYHSELNMSSLELGDSALYFCASSFRSYNEQFFGPGTRLTVL.

CDR3 DNA: TGTGCCAGTAGTCGACAGGTCGATAGCAATCAGCCCCAGCATTTT. Translating it yields CASSRQVDSNQPQHF. J is TRBJ1-5 and V is TRBV19; weak D call: TRBD1 (6 bases). Trimming left V 5 bases short and J 0 bases short, with 11 bases between. Germline V gene lookup returns CDR1 LNHDA and CDR2 SQIVND (reference sequence). The CDR3 contains 15 residues.

In its sample, this clone was seen a few times. The V and J genes are TRBV7-9 and TRBJ1-4; 7 bases align to TRBD1. In germline, CDR1 is SEHNR, CDR2 FQNEAQ (reference sequence). The CDR3 loop spans 17 amino acids. The junction had 12 bases not matched to a gene; V was cut back by 4 bases and J by 4 bases. DNA for the CDR3: TGTGCCAGCAGCTCCACCCTCCAGGGACAGCTTAATGAAAAACTGTTTTTT. This translates into CASSSTLQGQLNEKLFF.

In DNA, the CDR3 is TGTGCCAGCAGTCCTGGCTCCTATGGCTACACCTTC. Translating it yields CASSPGSYGYTF. This sequence joins TRBV28 and TRBJ1-2; D not certain. V was shortened by 5 bases and J by 4 bases, with 8 bases between the two germline ends. This CDR3 region has 12 residues. Germline V gene lookup returns CDR1 MDHEN and CDR2 SYDVKM.

This sequence joins TRBV6-6 and TRBJ2-7; TRBD1 is a possible D gene (6 bases). CDR1 and CDR2 from the germline V gene are MNHNY and SVGAGI (reference sequence). V dropped 6 bases and J dropped 4 bases, with 13 bases sitting between them. This CDR3 has 13 residues. CDR3 amino acids: CASRSTGLYEQYF. CDR3 in DNA: TGTGCCAGCAGATCCACAGGGTTGTACGAGCAGTACTTC.

The V gene is TRBV19, the J gene TRBJ1-5, with 8 bases fitting TRBD1. After removal of 6 bases from V and 5 bases from J, the junction contained 9 bases not matched to a gene. The CDR3 loop spans 15 amino acids. CDR1 and CDR2 (germline): LNHDA, SQIVND (reference sequence). CDR3 residues: CASSPLDRVDQPQHF. DNA of the CDR3: TGTGCCAGTAGCCCACTGGACAGGGTAGATCAGCCCCAGCATTTT.

The chain uses TRBV9 and TRBJ2-3; 7 nucleotides agree with TRBD2. CDR1 is SGDLS, CDR2 YYNGEE, per germline. Unmatched junction bases numbered 5, after V lost 0 bases and J lost 4 bases. CDR3 size: 15 residues. CDR3 sequence (DNA): TGTGCCAGCAGCGTAGGGCGGGAGCATGCAGATACGCAGTATTTT. Protein product: CASSVGREHADTQYF.

V and J are TRBV7-3 and TRBJ2-2; a possible D gene is TRBD2 (6 bases). The CDR3 sequence is 14 residues long. Germline V gives CDR1 SGHTA, CDR2 FQGTGA. Trimming shortened V by 5 bases and J by 5 bases, and 12 bases separated the two germline ends. CDR3 protein: CASSSERVTGELFF. The CDR3 DNA sequence: TGTGCCAGCAGCAGCGAGCGGGTAACCGGGGAGCTGTTTTTT.

The table lists this clone with a few counts. The chain combines TRBV1 with TRBJ2-1; the table's D call, TRBD2, has no DNA check behind it. TRBV1 counts as a pseudogene. CDR3 length: 16 residues. The CDR3 region is CTSRRLAGVIYNEQFF. CDR3 DNA: TGCACCAGCAGGCGACTAGCGGGAGTTATATACAATGAGCAGTTCTTC.

The J gene is TRBJ2-1, the V gene TRBV9, with 11 bases lining up with TRBD2. Germline loops: CDR1 SGDLS, CDR2 YYNGEE. The CDR3 consists of 16 residues. V shed 2 bases, J shed 7 bases, and the junction held 8 bases outside the gene matches. The CDR3 is CASSVLAGGPRNEQFF. CDR3 bases: TGTGCCAGCAGCGTTTTAGCGGGAGGGCCTCGGAATGAGCAGTTCTTC.

The rearrangement links TRBV6-2 or TRBV6-3 to TRBJ1-1, with 9 bases aligning to TRBD1. The V gene end was trimmed by 5 bases and the J gene end by 0 bases; junction bases not matched to a gene: 4. The CDR3 length is 15 residues. The germline V gene has CDR1 MNHEY and CDR2 SVGEGT. In DNA form, the CDR3 reads TGTGCCAGCAGTAGACACAGGGGGCTGAACACTGAAGCTTTCTTT. Amino acids: CASSRHRGLNTEAFF.

The CDR3 region is CASSRDTSNQPQHF. The CDR3 DNA reads TGTGCCAGCAGCCGAGACACCAGCAATCAGCCCCAGCATTTT. The chain is built from TRBV2 and TRBJ1-5; D gene unclear. V lost 6 bases, J lost 1 base, and 10 bases lay in between. CDR1 and CDR2 from the germline V gene are SNHLY and FYNNEI. This CDR3 has 14 amino acids.